The 14 T cell receptor beta chains presented below share a single source sample, sequenced in a study of T cells in Graves' hyperthyroidism and ophthalmopathy (dated by TCRdb to 2018 to 2020). Library prep was done by multiplex PCR. The sample was run on an Illumina HiSeq 2000. The TCR beta CDR3 regions were amplified from the RNA transcripts. The TCR CDR3 was subjected to a first round of RT-PCR using the HTBI primer set and the Qiagen OneStep RT-PCR kit. TCRdb's own reprocessing of the public reads used fastp at Q25 and MiXCR and kept productive beta chains. Rows merge per CDR3 protein into single entries with the most common DNA and genes. The sample table holds hundreds of thousands of distinct CDR3 sequences, of which 15% to 20% were seen once. The ten largest account for roughly 44% of the sample. The sequenced material came from blood. These receptors originate from a man aged 35-49 years with Graves' ophthalmopathy.

A word on this clonotype: This may be a read error: a much more frequent sequence differs by one nucleotide. The chain combines TRBV6-2 or TRBV6-3 with TRBJ2-3; tentative D call: TRBD2 (7 bases). CDR1 and CDR2 (germline): MNHEY, SVGEGT. CDR3 length equals 16 residues. DNA of the CDR3: TGTGCCAGCAGTTACGGGGGGGCTAGCAGGTCAGATACGCCGTATTTT. Amino acid sequence: CASSYGGASRSDTPYF.

At least ten counts were recorded for this clonotype. This sequence joins TRBV2 and TRBJ2-1; D unclear. This CDR3 has 14 residues. The ends were cut back, 3 bases at V and 5 bases at J, with 11 bases in the middle. Germline-derived CDR1 and CDR2 are SNHLY and FYNNEI. The CDR3 DNA sequence: TGTGCCAGCAGTGAGGGTTCGGCGGACAATGAGCAGTTCTTC. Amino acid sequence: CASSEGSADNEQFF.

The chain uses TRBV10-3 and TRBJ2-5, with D unresolved. In germline, CDR1 is ENHRY, CDR2 SYGVKD. The CDR3 length is 14 residues. Trimming cost V 0 bases and J 5 bases, with 10 bases left between them. The CDR3 DNA sequence: TGTGCCATCAGTGAGTCCGTGGGGTGGGAGACCCAGTACTTC. Protein sequence: CAISESVGWETQYF.

V gene TRBV4-2 combines with J gene TRBJ2-1; 11 positions match TRBD1. The CDR3 covers 15 residues. Germline V gene lookup returns CDR1 LGHNA and CDR2 YNFKEQ. Trimming took 4 bases from V and 4 from J; bases not matched to a gene: 3. CDR3 coding DNA: TGTGCCAGCAGCCGGGGACAGGGGGAGTACAATGAGCAGTTCTTC. Encoded protein: CASSRGQGEYNEQFF.

This clonotype was seen many times. The rearrangement joins TRBV20-1 to TRBJ2-3; D not certain. Germline V gene data show CDR1 as DFQATT and CDR2 as SNEGSKA (reference sequence). There are 15 residues in the CDR3. The V end was cut by 4 bases, the J end by 2 bases, with 16 bases between. The CDR3 DNA sequence: TGCAGTGCTACCTCCCTCGCCATCTACACAGATACGCAGTATTTT. Amino acid sequence: CSATSLAIYTDTQYF.

The chain joins TRBV6-5 to TRBJ2-2; 11 nucleotides agree with TRBD2. V was pared by 2 bases and J by 3 bases, with 8 bases of the junction left unmatched. The CDR3 sequence is 18 residues long. Looked up from germline, CDR1 is MNHEY and CDR2 is SVGAGI. The CDR3 region is CASSYPGRLAGYTGELFF. The CDR3 DNA reads TGTGCCAGCAGTTACCCGGGGAGACTAGCGGGATACACCGGGGAGCTGTTTTTT.

The table lists this clonotype with a few counts. The chain recombines TRBV3-1 with TRBJ2-5; 7 bases align to TRBD2. V gave up 2 bases and J gave up 5 bases; unmatched junction bases: 8. CDR1 LGHDT and CDR2 YNNKEL come from the germline V gene (reference sequence). The CDR3 has 15 amino acids. The CDR3 DNA is TGTGCCAGCAGCCAATGGGGGGGAGAAGGTGAGACCCAGTACTTC. Its protein product is CASSQWGGEGETQYF.

This clonotype showed up just a few times. The J gene is TRBJ2-1, the V gene TRBV11-2, with TRBD2 identical over 14 bases. V dropped 5 bases and J dropped 8; count of bases not matched to a gene: 8. The CDR3 consists of 16 residues. The germline CDR1 and CDR2 sequences are SGHAT and FQNNGV. CDR3 sequence reads: CASSEGTSGRGHEQFF. The CDR3 DNA is TGTGCCAGCAGCGAGGGGACTAGCGGGAGAGGGCATGAGCAGTTCTTC.

This clonotype was recorded a few times. DNA of the CDR3: TGTGCCAGCAGCTTAGTGGCTATAGCTCCCACCGGGGAGCTGTTTTTT. Its protein product is CASSLVAIAPTGELFF. This chain uses TRBV7-6 with TRBJ2-2; D gene uncertain. Trimming stripped 1 base from V and 4 bases from J, with 13 bases between. The CDR3 is 16 residues long. Germline loops: CDR1 SGHVS, CDR2 FNYEAQ.

The DNA for the CDR3 is TGTGCCAGTTCGATCGGACGCGGGAGGGCCGAAGAGACCCAGTACTTC. It specifies CASSIGRGRAEETQYF. The chain joins TRBV6-1 to TRBJ2-5; TRBD2 matches 9 bases. Germline V gives CDR1 MNHNS, CDR2 SASEGT. This CDR3 region has 16 residues. J gave up 3 bases and V 9 bases, and 14 bases lay outside the gene matches.

V and J are TRBV6-1 and TRBJ1-5; the D gene is possibly TRBD1 (6 bases). The germline V gene has CDR1 MNHNS and CDR2 SASEGT. There are 13 residues in the CDR3. V lost 4 bases, J lost 7 bases, and 11 bases lay in between. CDR3 nucleotides: TGTGCCAGCAGTGCAAACAGGGTCCAGCCCCAGCATTTT. Protein: CASSANRVQPQHF.

This clonotype was counted many times. The chain links TRBV12-3 or TRBV12-4 to TRBJ2-2; D is perhaps TRBD1 or TRBD2 (5 bases each). The CDR3 totals 15 residues. Trimming took 5 bases from V and 1 from J, leaving 11 bases between them. The DNA for the CDR3 is TGTGCCAGCAGTCCAACGGGGCAGAACACCGGGGAGCTGTTTTTT. Translated, it gives CASSPTGQNTGELFF.

In its sample, this clonotype was seen a few times. The rearrangement links TRBV28 to TRBJ1-5, with 7 bases lining up with TRBD1. Germline CDR1 MDHEN, CDR2 SYDVKM. The CDR3 covers 16 residues. J lost 2 bases, V lost 2 bases, and 6 bases had no gene match. The CDR3 DNA sequence: TGTGCCAGCAGTTTAGGTCAAGGGGGCGGCAATCAGCCCCAGCATTTT. Translating gives CASSLGQGGGNQPQHF.

This clonotype was seen a few times. The chain employs TRBV10-3 and TRBJ2-5; the D is unclear. The CDR3 spans 13 residues. Germline CDR1 and CDR2: ENHRY and SYGVKD. The V end lost 1 base, the J end lost 5 bases, and 8 bases lay between the germline ends. CDR3 coding DNA: TGTGCCATCAGTGAGTTTCACAGTGAGACCCAGTACTTC. Protein sequence: CAISEFHSETQYF.